The rows below give T cell receptor beta chains drawn from one sample of a study of cytomegalovirus exposure and HLA in healthy donors. Using immunoSEQ multiplex PCR, the repertoire was profiled, and TCRdb retains in-frame clones only, with some absent. The table has some 74,000 clones, approximately 93% seen once. Sequencing input: PBMCs. The receptors were gathered from a woman in her twenties or thirties in good health and CMV-seronegative. CDR3s include the opening cysteine and the closing phenylalanine or tryptophan. A D gene is named only where the DNA matches it firmly. Only some rows state a clone size, as once, few, many or a class for expanded clones.

D,J,V,length,size,DNA,CDR3
NA,TRBJ2-1,TRBV19,15,NA,TGTGCCAGTAGTATATCGGGGAACTCCTACAATGAGCAGTTCTTC,CASSISGNSYNEQFF
TRBD2,TRBJ2-4,TRBV19,18,NA,TGTGCCAGTAGTATGAGCGGGAACACCAATATCGCCAAAAACATTCAGTACTTC,CASSMSGNTNIAKNIQYF
NA,TRBJ1-6,TRBV27,16,NA,TGTGCCAGCAGTCCCTCAACAGGGAGCTATAATTCACCCCTCCACTTT,CASSPSTGSYNSPLHF
NA,TRBJ1-6,TRBV14,14,NA,TGTGCCAGCAGCCAAAAGTCAGGGAATTCACCCCTCCACTTT,CASSQKSGNSPLHF
TRBD2,TRBJ2-1,TRBV30,17,NA,TGTGCCTGGACCCGATTCGGCGAGCGGGAGTTCTACAATGAGCAGTTCTTC,CAWTRFGEREFYNEQFF
TRBD1,TRBJ1-1,TRBV29-1,14,NA,TGCAGCGGCACTAGGACAGGGGTGAACACTGAAGCTTTCTTT,CSGTRTGVNTEAFF
TRBD2,TRBJ2-2,TRBV30,16,NA,TGTGCCTCATCCGGGACTAGCGGGCCGAACACCGGGGAGCTGTTTTTT,CASSGTSGPNTGELFF
TRBD1,TRBJ2-7,TRBV18,15,NA,TGTGCCAGCTCACCATCACGACAGGGCACCTACGAGCAGTACTTC,CASSPSRQGTYEQYF
NA,TRBJ2-5,TRBV4-2,14,NA,TGTGCCAGCAGCCAAGATTCCGGGAAAGAGACCCAGTACTTC,CASSQDSGKETQYF
NA,TRBJ1-2,TRBV19,16,once,TGTGCCAGTAGTATTCCAGGCCGCCCCGGAACTTATGGCTACACCTTC,CASSIPGRPGTYGYTF
NA,TRBJ1-1,TRBV19,15,NA,TGTGCCAGTAGTATGGTGGGCGTCGTGAACACTGAAGCTTTCTTT,CASSMVGVVNTEAFF
TRBD1,TRBJ1-1,TRBV9,15,NA,TGTGCCAGCAGCTTCGGGACAGGGGGCGGAACTGAAGCTTTCTTT,CASSFGTGGGTEAFF
TRBD1,TRBJ1-2,TRBV25-1,13,once,TGTGCCAGCAGTGTGGGGACAGGGCAGGGCTACACCTTC,CASSVGTGQGYTF
NA,TRBJ1-3,TRBV5-4,14,once,TGTGCCAGCAGCTTTGGGGCATCTGGAAACACCATATATTTT,CASSFGASGNTIYF
NA,TRBJ2-5,TRBV11-2,12,NA,TGTGCCAGCAGCTTAGTCCGAGAGACCCAGTACTTC,CASSLVRETQYF
TRBD1,TRBJ2-7,TRBV7-6,13,NA,TGTGCCAGCAGCTGGACAGGGGCCTACGAGCAGTACTTC,CASSWTGAYEQYF
TRBD1,TRBJ1-6,TRBV14,20,NA,TGTGCCAGCAGCCAAGATGTGGGACAGGGAATGGTTACGATCGATTCACCCCTCCACTTT,CASSQDVGQGMVTIDSPLHF
TRBD1,TRBJ2-1,TRBV6-6,13,once,TGTGCCACCGGACAGGGGGCGTACAATGAGCAGTTCTTC,CATGQGAYNEQFF
NA,TRBJ2-7,TRBV7-9,17,NA,TGTGCCAGCAGCCTCATAGGGGGCGGGGCCCGGCCCTACGAGCAGTACTTC,CASSLIGGGARPYEQYF
TRBD1,TRBJ2-7,TRBV19,16,NA,TGTGCCAGTTCAACTCTACCGGGACAGGCATCTTACGAGCAGTACTTC,CASSTLPGQASYEQYF
NA,TRBJ1-1,TRBV7-8,15,NA,TGTGCCAGCAGCTTAGGACTGCAGGGAGGGACTGAAGCTTTCTTT,CASSLGLQGGTEAFF
TRBD1,TRBJ1-1,TRBV5-1,14,NA,TGCGCCAGCAGCGAACAGGGGGCGAGTACTGAAGCTTTCTTT,CASSEQGASTEAFF
NA,TRBJ1-2,TRBV12-5,13,NA,TGTGCTAGTGGCCGGGCCGGACTCGATGGCTACACCTTC,CASGRAGLDGYTF
NA,TRBJ2-1,TRBV10-1,14,NA,TGCGCCAGCAGGGCCGCCGGGGGGCCCAATGAGCAGTTCTTC,CASRAAGGPNEQFF
TRBD1,TRBJ1-2,TRBV6-5,14,NA,TGTGCCAGCAACCAGGACAGGGGAAGTGATGGCTACACCTTC,CASNQDRGSDGYTF
NA,TRBJ2-7,TRBV19,14,NA,TGTGCCAGTAGTTCAGGGCCGGCGGTCTACGAGCAGTACTTC,CASSSGPAVYEQYF
NA,TRBJ2-3,TRBV27,17,NA,TGTGCCAGCACCCCTAGAAGTAGGGGGTCTAGCACAGATACGCAGTATTTT,CASTPRSRGSSTDTQYF
TRBD1,TRBJ2-7,TRBV9,15,NA,TGTGCCAGCAGCCCCGACAGGGCAACCGAGCTGGAGCAGTACTTC,CASSPDRATELEQYF
NA,TRBJ2-1,TRBV6-1,15,NA,TGTGCCAGCAGTCCCAGGACTACCCGGGGAGATGAGCAGTTCTTC,CASSPRTTRGDEQFF
TRBD1,TRBJ1-4,TRBV2,16,NA,TGTGCCAGCAGTAACGGACAGGCCACAACTAATGAAAAACTGTTTTTT,CASSNGQATTNEKLFF
NA,TRBJ1-5,TRBV6-5,15,NA,TGTGCCAGCAATCACGGGACACCTAGCAATCAGCCCCAGCATTTT,CASNHGTPSNQPQHF
NA,TRBJ1-6,TRBV7-3,16,NA,TGTGCCAGCAGCTTAGAAGCGGGCTCCTATAATTCACCCCTCCACTTT,CASSLEAGSYNSPLHF
TRBD2,TRBJ2-1,TRBV18,22,NA,TGTGCCAGCTCACCGAAGTCAGCGGGAGGGATTGGTGTTACGGTATCCTACAATGAGCAGTTCTTC,CASSPKSAGGIGVTVSYNEQFF
TRBD1,TRBJ2-1,TRBV4-1,17,once,TGCGCCAGCAGCCAAGAGGGCTTCGGGACAGGGAGCAATGAGCAGTTCTTC,CASSQEGFGTGSNEQFF
TRBD1,TRBJ2-7,TRBV10-3,14,NA,TGTGCCACACGACCGGGACAGGGGGCCTACGAGCAGTACTTC,CATRPGQGAYEQYF
NA,TRBJ1-2,TRBV10-3,13,NA,TGTGCCATCAGTGAGTCGGGCGCCCGAGGCTACACCTTC,CAISESGARGYTF
TRBD2,TRBJ2-7,TRBV5-1,18,NA,TGCGCCAGCAGCTTGTCTAACGGGGGGGGACCCGGGGCCTTCGAGCAGTACTTC,CASSLSNGGGPGAFEQYF
NA,TRBJ1-2,TRBV6-1,12,NA,TGTGCCAGCAGGGTGGACAGTTATGGCTACACCTTC,CASRVDSYGYTF